A selection of T cell receptor beta chains follows, all from one sample in a study of control samples from healthy donors and cancer patients. Produced via immunoSEQ multiplex PCR; TCRdb's table is partial and in-frame only. There are about 110,000 clones in the sample; about nine tenths occur only once, and about 4.2% lies in the top ten. Sequences were obtained from blood. These receptors all stem from a human donor in good health. The donor label of this sample is uncertain. Both conserved end residues are part of each CDR3. The D gene is left open where the match is weak.

d_call v_call cdr3_aa
TRBD1 TRBV18 CASSPTGLHEAFF
- TRBV6-5 CASSKRAGRTGELFF
TRBD2 TRBV19 CASTSGSTDTQYF
- TRBV6-2/TRBV6-3 CASSYPRLGPGELFF
TRBD2 TRBV28 CASRTSGAYEQYF
- TRBV3-1/TRBV3-2 CASSQDYRPGYGYTF
- TRBV12-5 CASGLIQISGNTIYF
- TRBV27 CASSLQGLHQETQYF
TRBD1 TRBV24-1 CATSDNDRDTGELFF
- TRBV6-1 CASSVAGTNRNYGYTF
- TRBV18 CASSPGQRTNTEAFF
TRBD2 TRBV7-9 CASSLALASGQETQYF
TRBD1 TRBV15 CATSRYGQGSTEAFF
TRBD1 TRBV27 CASSLSQVRGRLNEQFF
- TRBV10-3 CAISEASTDTQYF
- TRBV25-1 CASSFNTEAFF
- TRBV28 CASSPIGDSGGPQHF
- TRBV15 CATAGTPYNEQFF
- TRBV19 CASKTGNDEKLFF
TRBD1 TRBV30 CAWSVKGGLETQYF
TRBD1 TRBV6-5 CASSSRTGSNQPQHF
- TRBV10-3 CAIRGTPEGGQEAFF
- TRBV27 CASLGAAPNYGYTF
- TRBV4-1 CASSQVDGPGELFF
- TRBV3-1/TRBV3-2 CASSQGRRGFSRNTEAFF
- TRBV24-1 CATSDSRRGTQPQHF
- TRBV5-1 CASSLGGEQFF
- TRBV10-3 CAISESDGGGYTF
- TRBV7-2 CASSLPGVGNTIYF
- TRBV19 CASSRPSIGGRTEAFF
- TRBV6-5 CASSYATGNGNTIYF
- TRBV6-6 CASRSPTDNYGYTF
- TRBV7-9 CASTAGTQGGPLHF
TRBD1 TRBV5-1 CASSLGQGVNEQFF
TRBD2 TRBV6-6 CASSRRGLAGVSSYNEQFF
- TRBV7-3 CASSTGLDRGTQYF
TRBD1 TRBV19 CASSGRGQGGTDTQYF
- TRBV5-1 CASSFRHGVNEQFF
- TRBV5-1 CASSGDSYNEQFF
- TRBV11-3 CASSLCQAWGNQPQHF
TRBD2 TRBV18 CASSWTSGGPNTGELFF
- TRBV20-1 CSASKVNSYEQYF
TRBD1 TRBV5-1 CASSPGDRGYGNQPQHF
TRBD1 TRBV2 CASSDETGVTEAFF
TRBD1 TRBV19 CATKQGKQPQHF
TRBD2 TRBV2 CASSSTSGSSYNEQFF
- TRBV7-9 CASSLTGEGYEQYF
- TRBV9 CASAGSSGNTIYF
TRBD2 TRBV6-5 CASRPGLAGNNEQFF
TRBD1 TRBV2 CASRAGGSGNTIYF
- TRBV13 CASSLLQEKNEKLFF
- TRBV12-3/TRBV12-4 CASSLSAKWGYTF
- TRBV5-6 CASSLPQSAYEQYF
TRBD1 TRBV5-6 CASSLAGTGGHSPLHF
- TRBV19 CASSIGQANQPQHF
- TRBV27 CASSNGQNYGYTF
- TRBV2 CASSDSELETQYF
- TRBV5-1 CASSLATDPGDGYTF
- TRBV6-1 CASSEGRRWRQSYNEQFF